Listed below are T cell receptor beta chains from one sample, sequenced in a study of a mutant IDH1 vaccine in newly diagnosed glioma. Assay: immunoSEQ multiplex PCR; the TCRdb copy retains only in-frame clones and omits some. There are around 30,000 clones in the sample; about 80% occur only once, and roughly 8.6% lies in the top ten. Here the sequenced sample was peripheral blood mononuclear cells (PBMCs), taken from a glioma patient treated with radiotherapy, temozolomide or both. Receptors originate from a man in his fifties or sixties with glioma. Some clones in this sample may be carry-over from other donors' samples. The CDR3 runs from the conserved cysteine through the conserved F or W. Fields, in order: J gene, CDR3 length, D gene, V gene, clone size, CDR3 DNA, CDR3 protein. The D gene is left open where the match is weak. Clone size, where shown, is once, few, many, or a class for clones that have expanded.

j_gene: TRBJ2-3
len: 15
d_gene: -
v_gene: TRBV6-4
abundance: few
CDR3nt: TGTGCCAGCAGTGACTCAGGGGGGGGCACAGATACGCAGTATTTT
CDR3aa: CASSDSGGGTDTQYF

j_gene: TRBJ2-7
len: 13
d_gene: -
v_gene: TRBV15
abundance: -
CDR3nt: TGTGCCACCAGCAGGGGCACGTTCTACGAGCAGTACTTC
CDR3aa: CATSRGTFYEQYF

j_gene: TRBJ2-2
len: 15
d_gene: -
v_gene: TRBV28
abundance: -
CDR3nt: TGTGCCAGCAGTTTATTCGGACTCAACACCGGGGAGCTGTTTTTT
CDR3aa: CASSLFGLNTGELFF

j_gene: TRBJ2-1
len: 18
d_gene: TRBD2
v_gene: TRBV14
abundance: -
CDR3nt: TGTGCCAGCAGCCAAGTTTGGGCTAGCGGGGGACATTACAATGAGCAGTTCTTC
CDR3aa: CASSQVWASGGHYNEQFF

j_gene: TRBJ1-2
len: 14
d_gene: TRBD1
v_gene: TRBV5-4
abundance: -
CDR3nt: TGTGCCAGCAGATTCCGGGACAGTTCCTATGGCTACACCTTC
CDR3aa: CASRFRDSSYGYTF

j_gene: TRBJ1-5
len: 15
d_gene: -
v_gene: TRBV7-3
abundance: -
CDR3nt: TGTGCCAGCAGCTTATGCCGACAGTTAAATCAGCCCCAGCATTTT
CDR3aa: CASSLCRQLNQPQHF

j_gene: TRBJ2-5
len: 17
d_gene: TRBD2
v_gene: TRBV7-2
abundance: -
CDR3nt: TGTGCCAGCAGCCCACCACCGGAGCGGGGGTCGCTAGAGACCCAGTACTTC
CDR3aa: CASSPPPERGSLETQYF

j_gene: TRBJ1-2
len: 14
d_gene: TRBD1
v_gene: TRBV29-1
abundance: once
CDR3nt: TGCAGCGTCCCATCGACAGGGGGTTTCTATGGCTACACCTTC
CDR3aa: CSVPSTGGFYGYTF

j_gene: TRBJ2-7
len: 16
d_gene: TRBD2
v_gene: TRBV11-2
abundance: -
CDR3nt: TGTGCCAGCAGCTTGGAACTTAGCGGGAGCGTATACGAGCAGTACTTC
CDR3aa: CASSLELSGSVYEQYF

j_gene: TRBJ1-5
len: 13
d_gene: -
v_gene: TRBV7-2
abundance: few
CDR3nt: TGTGCCAGCAGCTTAAGCAGGAATCAGCCCCAGCATTTT
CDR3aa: CASSLSRNQPQHF

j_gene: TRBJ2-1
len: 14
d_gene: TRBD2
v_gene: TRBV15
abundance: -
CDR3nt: TGTGCCACCGGGGCTAGCGGCGATTACAATGAGCAGTTCTTC
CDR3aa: CATGASGDYNEQFF

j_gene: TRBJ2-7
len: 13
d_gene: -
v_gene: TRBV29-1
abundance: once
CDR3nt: TGCAGCGTTGAATATGGAACGGGCCTCGAGCAGTACTTC
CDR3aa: CSVEYGTGLEQYF

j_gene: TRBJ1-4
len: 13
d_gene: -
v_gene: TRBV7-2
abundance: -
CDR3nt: TGTGCCAGCAGCTTAGAAGGGTTGGCAAAACTGTTTTTT
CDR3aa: CASSLEGLAKLFF

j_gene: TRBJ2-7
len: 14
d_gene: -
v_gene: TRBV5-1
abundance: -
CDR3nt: TGCGCCAGCAGCTTGGGGACGGGGTCTCTCGAGCAGTACTTC
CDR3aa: CASSLGTGSLEQYF

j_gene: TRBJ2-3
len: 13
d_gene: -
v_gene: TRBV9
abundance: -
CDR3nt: TGTGCCAGCAGCGTTTCGGACACCGGTACGCAGTATTTT
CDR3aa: CASSVSDTGTQYF

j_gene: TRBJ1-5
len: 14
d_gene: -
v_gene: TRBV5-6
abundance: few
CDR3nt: TGTGCCAGCAGCTTTTCAGGCTTCAATCAGCCCCAGCATTTT
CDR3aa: CASSFSGFNQPQHF

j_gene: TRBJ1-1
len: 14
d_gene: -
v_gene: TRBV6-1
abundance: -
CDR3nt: TGTGCCAGCAGTGAAGGACGGTTGGGGACTGAAGCTTTCTTT
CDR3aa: CASSEGRLGTEAFF

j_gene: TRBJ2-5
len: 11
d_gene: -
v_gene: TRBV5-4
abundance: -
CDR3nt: TGTGCCAGCAGCTTCTCAGAGACCCAGTACTTC
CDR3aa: CASSFSETQYF

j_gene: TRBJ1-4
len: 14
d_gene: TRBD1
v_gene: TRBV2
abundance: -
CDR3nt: TGTGCCAGCAGAGGGACAGGGGGCGATGAAAAACTGTTTTTT
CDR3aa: CASRGTGGDEKLFF

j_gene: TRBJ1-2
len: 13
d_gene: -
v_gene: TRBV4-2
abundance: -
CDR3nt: TGTGCCAGCAGCCAAGGCGAAGGGGGGAGCTACACCTTC
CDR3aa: CASSQGEGGSYTF

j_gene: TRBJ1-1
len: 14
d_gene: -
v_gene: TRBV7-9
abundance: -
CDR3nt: TGTGCCAGCAGCTTAGATGGGGGTCACACTGAAGCTTTCTTT
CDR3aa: CASSLDGGHTEAFF

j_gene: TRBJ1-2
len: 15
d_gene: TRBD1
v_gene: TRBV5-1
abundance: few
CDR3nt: TGCGCCAGCAGCTTGGTCCCAGGGGGCGACTATGGCTACACCTTC
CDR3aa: CASSLVPGGDYGYTF

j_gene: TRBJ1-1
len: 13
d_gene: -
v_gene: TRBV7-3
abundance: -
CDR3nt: TGTGCCAGCAGCCTAGAACTGAACACTGAAGCTTTCTTT
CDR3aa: CASSLELNTEAFF

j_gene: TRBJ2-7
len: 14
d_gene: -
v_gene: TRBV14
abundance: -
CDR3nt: TGTGCCAGCAGCCCAGACCTCGGAACCTACGAGCAGTACTTC
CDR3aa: CASSPDLGTYEQYF

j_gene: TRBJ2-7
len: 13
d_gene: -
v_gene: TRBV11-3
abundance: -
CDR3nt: TGTGCCAGCAGCTTAGGGGAAAGGTACGAGCAGTACTTC
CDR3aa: CASSLGERYEQYF

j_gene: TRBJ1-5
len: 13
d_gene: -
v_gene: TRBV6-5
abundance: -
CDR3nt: TGTGCCAGCCGGGCAGATAGCAATCAGCCCCAGCATTTT
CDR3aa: CASRADSNQPQHF

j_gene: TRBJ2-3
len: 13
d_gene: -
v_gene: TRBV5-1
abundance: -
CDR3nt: TGCGCCAGCAGGGACCACAATACAGATACGCAGTATTTT
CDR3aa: CASRDHNTDTQYF

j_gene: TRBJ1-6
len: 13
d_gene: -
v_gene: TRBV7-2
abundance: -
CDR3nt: TGTGCCAGCAGCTCAACCTCGGGGTCACCCCTCCACTTT
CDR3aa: CASSSTSGSPLHF

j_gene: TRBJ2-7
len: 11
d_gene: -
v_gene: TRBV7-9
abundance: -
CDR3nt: TGTGCCAGCAGCTTAAAGACGGAGCAGTACTTC
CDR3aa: CASSLKTEQYF

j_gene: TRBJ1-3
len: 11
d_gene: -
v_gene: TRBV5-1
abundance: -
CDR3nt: TGCGCCAGCAGCGACGGAAACACCATATATTTT
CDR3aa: CASSDGNTIYF

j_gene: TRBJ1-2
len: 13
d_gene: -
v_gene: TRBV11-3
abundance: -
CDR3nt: TGTGCCAGCAGCTTTAGCCTTCAAGGGGGCTACACCTTC
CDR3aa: CASSFSLQGGYTF

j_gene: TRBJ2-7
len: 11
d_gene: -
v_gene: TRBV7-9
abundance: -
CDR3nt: TGTGCCAGCAGCTCCACCTGGGAGCAGTACTTC
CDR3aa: CASSSTWEQYF

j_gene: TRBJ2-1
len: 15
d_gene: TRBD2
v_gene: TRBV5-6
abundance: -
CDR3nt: TGTGCCAGCAGCGTACCTAGCGGGCCGTACAATGAGCAGTTCTTC
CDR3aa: CASSVPSGPYNEQFF

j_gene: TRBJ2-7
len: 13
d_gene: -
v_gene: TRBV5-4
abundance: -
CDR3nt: TGTGCCACAAGCCGGGACAACTCCTACGAGCAGTACTTC
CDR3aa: CATSRDNSYEQYF

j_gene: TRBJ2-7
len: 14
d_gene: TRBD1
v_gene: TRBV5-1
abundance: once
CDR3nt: TGCGCCAGCAGCAGCGACAGGGGAGGCGACGAGCAGTACTTC
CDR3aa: CASSSDRGGDEQYF

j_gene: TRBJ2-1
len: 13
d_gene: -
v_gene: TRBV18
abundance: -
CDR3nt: TGTGCCAGCTCACCAGCCAGTTACAATGAGCAGTTCTTC
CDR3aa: CASSPASYNEQFF

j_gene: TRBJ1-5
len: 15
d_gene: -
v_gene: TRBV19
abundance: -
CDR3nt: TGTGCCAGTAGTATCGGCAGGCGGCTGTTTCAGGTCCAGCATTTT
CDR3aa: CASSIGRRLFQVQHF

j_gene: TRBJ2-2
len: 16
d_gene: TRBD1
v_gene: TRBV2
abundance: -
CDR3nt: TGTGCCAGCAGTGAAGGGGGGACAGGGGCCACCGGGGAGCTGTTTTTT
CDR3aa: CASSEGGTGATGELFF

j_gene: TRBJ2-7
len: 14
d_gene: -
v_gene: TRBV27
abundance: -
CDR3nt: TGTGCCAGCAGTTTCAAGGAGGTAATGGACGAGCAGTACTTC
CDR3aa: CASSFKEVMDEQYF

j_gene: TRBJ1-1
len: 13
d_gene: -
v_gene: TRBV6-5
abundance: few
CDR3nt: TGTGCCAGCACCCTCCGAGGGGGGACTGAAGCTTTCTTT
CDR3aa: CASTLRGGTEAFF

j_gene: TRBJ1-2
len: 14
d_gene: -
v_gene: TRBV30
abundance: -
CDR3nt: TGTGCTACCAGGTCGGGGGCGCCTAACTATGGCTACACCTTC
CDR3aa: CATRSGAPNYGYTF

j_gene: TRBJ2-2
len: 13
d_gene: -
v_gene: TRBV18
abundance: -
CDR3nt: TGTGCCAGCTCACCTAGGGGATCCGGGGAGCTGTTTTTT
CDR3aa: CASSPRGSGELFF

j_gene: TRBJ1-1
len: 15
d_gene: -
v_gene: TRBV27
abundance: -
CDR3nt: TGTGCCAGCAGTTCGGTTTCAGGTGGGAACACTGAAGCTTTCTTT
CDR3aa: CASSSVSGGNTEAFF

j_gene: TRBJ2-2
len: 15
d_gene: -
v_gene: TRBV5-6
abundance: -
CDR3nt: TGTGCCAGCAGCCCTAAGCCCGGACTGTCCGGGGAGCTGTTTTTT
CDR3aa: CASSPKPGLSGELFF

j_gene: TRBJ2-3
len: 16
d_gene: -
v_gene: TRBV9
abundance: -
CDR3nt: TGTGCCAGCAGCGTTGGTTTGGACGGTAGCACAGATACGCAGTATTTT
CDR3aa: CASSVGLDGSTDTQYF

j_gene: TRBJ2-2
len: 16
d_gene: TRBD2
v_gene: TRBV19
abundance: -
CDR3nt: TGTGCCAGTAGTATAGGGGGAGGGGTCAACACCGGGGAGCTGTTTTTT
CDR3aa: CASSIGGGVNTGELFF

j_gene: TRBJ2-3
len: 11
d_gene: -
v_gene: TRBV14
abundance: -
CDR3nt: TGTGCCAGCAGCCAAGATTACCTGAGGTATTTT
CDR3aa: CASSQDYLRYF

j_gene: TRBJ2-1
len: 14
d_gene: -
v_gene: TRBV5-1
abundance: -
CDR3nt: TGCGCCAGCAGCTTGGGTGGGGGATATAATGAGCAGTTCTTC
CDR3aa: CASSLGGGYNEQFF

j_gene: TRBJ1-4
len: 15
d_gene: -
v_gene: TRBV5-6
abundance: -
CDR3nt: TGTGCCAGCAGCTTGGAGGTTTTGAAGGGGGAAAAACTGTTTTTT
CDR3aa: CASSLEVLKGEKLFF

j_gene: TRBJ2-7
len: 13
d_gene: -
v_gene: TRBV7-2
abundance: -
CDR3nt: TGTGCCAGCAGCTTACAGGTGGGGCAGGGGCAGTACTTC
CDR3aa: CASSLQVGQGQYF

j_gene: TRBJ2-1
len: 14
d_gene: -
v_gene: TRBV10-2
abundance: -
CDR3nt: TGCGCCAGCAGTGAGCGTCAGAGTTACAATGAGCAGTTCTTC
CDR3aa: CASSERQSYNEQFF

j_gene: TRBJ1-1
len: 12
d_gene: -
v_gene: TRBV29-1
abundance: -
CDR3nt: TGCAGCGTTGCGCGGACGAACACTGAAGCTTTCTTT
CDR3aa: CSVARTNTEAFF

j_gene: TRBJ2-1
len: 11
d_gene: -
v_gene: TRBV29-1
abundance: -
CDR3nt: TGCAGCACGGACAGCCCCAATGAGCAGTTCTTC
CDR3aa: CSTDSPNEQFF

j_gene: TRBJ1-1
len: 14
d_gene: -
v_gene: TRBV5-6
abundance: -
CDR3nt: TGTGCCAGCAGCTTAGGACAGCCGAACACTGAAGCTTTCTTT
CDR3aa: CASSLGQPNTEAFF

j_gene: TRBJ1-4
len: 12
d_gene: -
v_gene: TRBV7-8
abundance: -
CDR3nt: TGTGCCAGCAGCTCCCAGGGGGAAAAACTGTTTTTT
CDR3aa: CASSSQGEKLFF